This T cell receptor (beta chain) was found in a study of blood T cell repertoires in COVID-19. TCRdb keeps only in-frame clones here, not all; method: immunoSEQ multiplex PCR. Of 230,000 or so clones in the sample, roughly 84% were seen once. This clone was counted once. Losses at the gene ends were 5 bases for V and 4 bases for J; bases not matched to a gene: 9. The CDR3 loop spans 15 amino acids. Germline V gene data show CDR1 as MNHEY and CDR2 as SMNVEV (reference sequence). The sequence was obtained from a man between 40 and 49 years old with active or convalescent COVID-19. Material for sequencing was peripheral blood. The J gene is TRBJ2-5, the V gene TRBV27, with TRBD1 identical over 8 bases. The CDR3 DNA sequence: TGTGCCAGCAGTCCCATGCCCACAGGGGGAGAGACCCAGTACTTC. As protein: CASSPMPTGGETQYF.